This TCR beta chain was captured in a study of shared clonotypes between healthy human individuals. Study in general: The study enrolled a couple of women and a few men aged 18 to 49.

CDR1 is SGDLS and CDR2 is YYNGEE in the germline V gene. Trimming removed 2 bases at V and 0 bases at J, with 6 bases between. The CDR3 extends over 14 amino acids. An even split of each subset's genomic DNA across several immunoSEQ plates was performed. The table came from immunoSEQ multiplex PCR; TCRdb's copy has only in-frame clones and leaves some out. Here the sample spans about 2.1 million clones, 90% to 95% being singletons. This clone was counted a single time. The antigen is undetermined. Distinct nucleotide sequences in the sample also encode this CDR3. General study findings and limits: Naive subsets tended to show greater estimated richness than memory subsets.

It was CD45RO-negative cells, positively selected for CCR7, that made up naive CD8 cells, with terminally differentiated effector memory CD45RA+ cells excluded. The TCR was taken from a man younger than 35 in good health. Some clones in this sample may be carry-over from other donors' samples. The sample comprised naive CD8+ T cells from PBMCs. The V and J genes are TRBV9 and TRBJ2-1; D is uncertain. The CDR3 coding sequence is TGTGCCAGCAGCGTCGGATCCTCCTACAATGAGCAGTTCTTC. This translates into CASSVGSSYNEQFF.